This T cell receptor beta chain derives from a study of T-cell reconstitution after alpha-beta-depleted transplantation in children. This clonotype occurred once. TCRbeta library construction was performed incorporating unique molecular identifiers. TCRdb used MiXCR to reprocess the PCR reads, holding one entry per CDR3 protein. The repertoire holds about 600,000 distinct CDR3 sequences, with over 10% as singletons. The TCR was taken from a male patient aged 10 to 17 who had a stem cell transplant for acute myeloid leukemia, so the T cells may come from the graft donor. Sequencing was performed on PBMCs, mostly from graft donor cells, taken 360 days after TCRalphabeta/CD19-depleted stem cell transplant.

In DNA, the CDR3 is TGCAGTGAGAGACTATATAACACCGGGGAGCTGTTTTTT. It specifies CSERLYNTGELFF. The chain is built from TRBV20-1 and TRBJ2-2; a weak D match, TRBD2 (5 bases). The V end lost 7 bases, the J end lost 2 bases, and 11 bases lay between the germline ends. CDR3 length equals 13 residues. Germline CDR1 reads DFQATT; CDR2 reads SNEGSKA (reference sequence).